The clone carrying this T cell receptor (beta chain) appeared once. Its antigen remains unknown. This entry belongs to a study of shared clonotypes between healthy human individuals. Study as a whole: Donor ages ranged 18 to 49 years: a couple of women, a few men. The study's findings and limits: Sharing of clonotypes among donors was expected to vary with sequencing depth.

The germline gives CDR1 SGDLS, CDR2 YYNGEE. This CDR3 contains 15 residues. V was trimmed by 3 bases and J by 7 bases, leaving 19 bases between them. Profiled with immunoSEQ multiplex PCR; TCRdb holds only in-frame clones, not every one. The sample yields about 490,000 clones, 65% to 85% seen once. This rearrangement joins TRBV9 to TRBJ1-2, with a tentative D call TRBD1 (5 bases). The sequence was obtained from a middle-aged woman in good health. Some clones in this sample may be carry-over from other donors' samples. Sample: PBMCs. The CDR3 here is CASSGGTSGIGGYTF. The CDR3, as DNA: TGTGCCAGCAGCGGAGGGACCTCAGGGATCGGTGGCTACACCTTC.